This T cell receptor beta chain was observed in a study of cytomegalovirus exposure and HLA in healthy donors. Broader study findings: The authors enumerated 150 to 200 TCR beta chains as linked to cytomegalovirus. Rarity characterized most TCR sequences, yet some public TCRs appeared in many donors. There were a few CMV-associated chains whose specificity for CMV antigens was confirmed in vitro.

Profiling relied on immunoSEQ multiplex PCR, and the TCRdb table lists in-frame clones only, not all of them. The top ten hold approximately 0.9% of the sample, which has 250,000 to 350,000 clones, roughly 88% seen once. Comments on this clone: Antigen unknown.

Germline trimming cut 4 bases from V and 1 base from J; bases unmatched to any gene: 4. The germline V gene has CDR1 SGDLS and CDR2 YYNGEE. CDR3 size: 14 residues. This chain joins TRBV9 and TRBJ1-2; TRBD1 aligns across 7 bases. The receptor was isolated from a man aged 30-40 years in good health and CMV-seronegative. Input material: PBMCs. CDR3 nucleotide sequence: TGTGCCAGCAGCCACAACAGGGGTAACTATGGCTACACCTTC. Amino acid sequence: CASSHNRGNYGYTF.